Following are 27 T cell receptor beta chains from one sample sequenced in a study of somatic mutations in cytotoxic T cells in rheumatoid arthritis (dated by TCRdb to 2017 to 2019). The library was made by the immunoSEQ multiplex PCR assay. In TCRdb, the immuneACCESS table is reduced to in-frame sequences with V and J assigned. These tables do not hold every clone; where another copy was compared, an unresolved V gene accounts for under half, and the others remain unexplained. This sample lists about 14,000 clones; 60% to 80% were detected once. Clones ranked in the top ten supply around a sixth of the sample. The sequencing sample was made of CD8+ T cells sorted from blood. These TCRs come from an adult with rheumatoid arthritis.

V usage is TRBV27 and J usage is TRBJ2-7; a weak D match, TRBD1 (6 bases). V lost 5 bases, J lost 0 bases, and 17 bases lay in between. The CDR3 runs to 16 residues. CDR1 and CDR2 from the germline V gene are MNHEY and SMNVEV (reference sequence). The DNA of the CDR3 is TGTGCCAGCAGTCTTTCGGGGACGGACAGCTCCTACGAGCAGTACTTC. It encodes CASSLSGTDSSYEQYF.

The V gene is TRBV11-1, the J gene TRBJ1-1; D gene unclear. Germline V lookup: CDR1 SGHAT, CDR2 FQDESV (reference sequence). This CDR3 comprises 15 residues. With 0 bases removed from V and 0 bases from J, the gap between germline ends came to 8 bases. Written as DNA, the CDR3 is TGTGCCAGCAGCTTAGCACCGGCAATGAACACTGAAGCTTTCTTT. It is translated as CASSLAPAMNTEAFF.

The genes are TRBV27 and TRBJ2-4; D might be TRBD1 or TRBD2, each matching 6 bases. Per germline, CDR1 MNHEY and CDR2 SMNVEV (reference sequence). V lost 11 bases and J 4 bases, leaving 15 bases between the germline ends. The CDR3 sequence is 13 residues long. DNA of the CDR3: TGTGCCTCAATTGGAGGGGGAAAAAACATTCAGTACTTC. Translated, it gives CASIGGGKNIQYF.

The V gene is TRBV7-9, the J gene TRBJ2-5; D is tentatively TRBD1 or TRBD2 (5 bases each). V was cut by 6 bases and J by 2 bases, with 16 bases left in between. CDR3 length equals 15 residues. Germline V gives CDR1 SEHNR, CDR2 FQNEAQ (reference sequence). The CDR3, as DNA: TGTGCCAGCAGTTTGCGGCAGGGACGACAAGAGACCCAGTACTTC. Amino acid sequence: CASSLRQGRQETQYF.

J is TRBJ1-4 and V is TRBV7-6; D unclear. The V end was cut by 0 bases, the J end by 8 bases, with 10 bases between. This CDR3 region has 14 residues. Looked up from germline, CDR1 is SGHVS and CDR2 is FNYEAQ. CDR3 in amino acids: CASSLAGSKEKLFF. The CDR3 DNA follows: TGTGCCAGCAGCTTAGCAGGAAGTAAGGAAAAACTGTTTTTT.

CDR3 sequence reads: CASSPGQGGSEQFF. The CDR3 DNA follows: TGTGCCAGCTCACCGGGACAGGGGGGGTCTGAGCAGTTCTTC. This chain links TRBV18 with TRBJ2-1, with 11 bases fitting TRBD1. The CDR3 totals 14 residues. From germline, CDR1 is KGHSH and CDR2 LQKENI. With 3 bases clipped from V and 9 bases from J, the junction kept 4 bases outside the gene matches.

The V gene is TRBV9, the J gene TRBJ1-6; perhaps TRBD1 as D (5 bases). This CDR3 has 14 residues. Germline values: CDR1 SGDLS, CDR2 YYNGEE. V dropped 2 bases and J dropped 7 bases, with 10 bases sitting between them. As DNA, the CDR3 is TGTGCCAGCAGCGTCGGCAGGGAAAATTCACCCCTCCACTTT. Its translation: CASSVGRENSPLHF. Variable domain in full (rest from reference TRBV9 and TRBJ1-6): DSGVTQTPKHLITATGQRVTLRCSPRSGDLSVYWYQQSLDQGLQFLIQYYNGEERAKGNILERFSAQQFPDLHSELNLSSLELGDSALYFCASSVGRENSPLHFGNGTRLTVT.

This clone was counted once. The gene calls are TRBV7-8 and TRBJ2-7; D might be TRBD1 (5 bases). Germline CDR1 and CDR2: SGHVS and FQNEAQ. The length of the CDR3 is 17 residues. Trimming left V 1 base short and J 6 bases short, with 22 bases between. The CDR3: CASSLGLGRVGFAEQYV. The CDR3 DNA sequence: TGTGCCAGCAGCTTAGGTCTAGGCAGGGTCGGATTCGCCGAGCAGTACGTC.

The chain combines TRBV2 with TRBJ2-4; the D is unclear. With 6 bases removed from V and 9 bases from J, the gap between germline ends came to 12 bases. This CDR3 is built from 12 residues. In germline, CDR1 is SNHLY, CDR2 FYNNEI. The CDR3 nucleotides read TGTGCCAGCAGGTCAGAGCGCGGCATTCAGTACTTC. It specifies CASRSERGIQYF.

The chain links TRBV2 to TRBJ2-7, with TRBD2 matching over 10 bases. CDR1 and CDR2 (germline): SNHLY, FYNNEI. After removal of 2 bases from V and 4 bases from J, the junction contained 5 bases not matched to a gene. The CDR3 runs to 15 residues. In DNA, the CDR3 is TGTGCCAGCAGTGAAAATAGCGGGGGGATGTACGAGCAGTACGTC. Translating gives CASSENSGGMYEQYV.

The chain recombines TRBV5-1 with TRBJ2-1; D not resolved. The CDR3 totals 15 residues. The germline CDR1 and CDR2 sequences are SGHRS and YFSETQ. V was shortened by 0 bases and J by 4 bases, with 11 bases between the two germline ends. The CDR3 bases are TGCGCCAGCAGCTTGGAGTGGCAGGAGTACAATGAGCAGTTCTTC. This codes for CASSLEWQEYNEQFF.

The rearrangement joins TRBV4-1 to TRBJ1-4, with 10 nucleotides matching TRBD1. With V trimmed by 2 bases and J by 5 bases, 8 bases remained unmatched. The CDR3 has 17 amino acids. CDR1 is MGHRA and CDR2 is YSYEKL in the germline V gene. The CDR3 protein is CASSQRRPGQGNEKLFF. The CDR3 DNA is TGCGCCAGCAGCCAACGGAGACCGGGACAGGGGAATGAAAAACTGTTTTTT.

This chain uses TRBV9 with TRBJ1-2; maybe TRBD1 (5 bases). CDR3 size: 15 residues. V was pared by 0 bases and J by 0 bases, with 9 bases between. CDR1 SGDLS and CDR2 YYNGEE come from the germline V gene. CDR3 sequence reads: CASSVGGEPNYGYTF. The CDR3 nucleotides read TGTGCCAGCAGCGTAGGGGGGGAACCTAACTATGGCTACACCTTC.

J is TRBJ2-7 and V is TRBV5-6; perhaps D is TRBD1 or TRBD2 (5 bases each). This CDR3 is built from 14 residues. Germline CDR1 SGHDT, CDR2 YYEEEE. V lost 1 base and J lost 4, with 12 bases in between. CDR3 region: CASSLRSWGYEQYV. Written as DNA, the CDR3 is TGTGCCAGCAGCTTGCGATCCTGGGGGTACGAGCAGTACGTC.

On this clone itself: A read error is likely here: a far larger clone is one base away. The J gene is TRBJ1-5, the V gene TRBV27; D perhaps matches TRBD1 (5 bases). Looked up from germline, CDR1 is MNHEY and CDR2 is SMNVEV (reference sequence). Trimming shortened V by 0 bases and J by 2 bases, and 5 bases separated the two germline ends. This CDR3 region has 14 residues. CDR3 nucleotides: TGTGCCAGCAGTTTATCAGGGGGCAATCAGCCCCAGCATTTT. As protein: CASSLSGGNQPQHF.

The chain uses TRBV7-9 and TRBJ1-4, with TRBD1 matching 7 bases. V was clipped by 6 bases and J by 0 bases; unmatched bases: 4. This CDR3 spans 15 amino acids. CDR1 and CDR2 (germline): SEHNR, FQNEAQ (reference sequence). This CDR3 reads CASRGTATTNEKLFF. Here the CDR3 DNA reads TGTGCCAGCAGGGGGACAGCTACAACTAATGAAAAACTGTTTTTT.

V and J are TRBV10-3 and TRBJ1-6; 11 bases fit TRBD1. The V segment lost 1 base and the J segment 6 bases; nucleotides outside the gene matches: 5. The V gene's germline CDR1 is ENHRY and CDR2 SYGVKD. CDR3 length: 17 residues. The CDR3 reads CAISEWGTGGSNSPLHF. CDR3 bases: TGTGCCATCAGTGAGTGGGGGACAGGGGGATCTAATTCACCCCTCCACTTT.

The J gene is TRBJ2-1, the V gene TRBV10-3; D possibly corresponds to TRBD2 (5 bases). V lost 6 bases, J lost 3 bases, and 18 bases lay in between. Germline V gene data show CDR1 as ENHRY and CDR2 as SYGVKD. This CDR3 region has 16 residues. The CDR3 here is CAIRGSRSGLYNEQFF. CDR3 DNA sequence: TGTGCCATCAGAGGGTCGCGCAGCGGCCTCTACAATGAGCAGTTCTTC.

The V and J genes are TRBV9 and TRBJ2-5; 7 bases are shared with TRBD2. Germline lookup yields CDR1 SGDLS and CDR2 YYNGEE. This CDR3 is built from 13 residues. Trimming at V came to 7 bases and at J to 2 bases, leaving 5 bases not matched to a gene. The DNA for the CDR3 is TGTGCCAGCGCGGGGGAACTTCAAGAGACCCAGTACTTC. Translating gives CASAGELQETQYF.

This rearrangement joins TRBV6-5 to TRBJ1-2; tentatively, D is TRBD1 (5 bases). CDR1 and CDR2 from the germline V gene are MNHEY and SVGAGI. V was shortened by 2 bases and J by 8 bases, with 15 bases between the two germline ends. CDR3 size: 14 residues. The CDR3 region is CASSYAGQMGGYTF. In nucleotides, the CDR3 is TGTGCCAGCAGTTACGCAGGGCAAATGGGGGGCTACACCTTC.

The V and J genes are TRBV11-3 and TRBJ2-5, with 8 bases fitting TRBD1. Trimming took 5 bases from V and 5 from J; bases not matched to a gene: 10. Germline V gene data show CDR1 as SGHNT and CDR2 as YENEEA. This CDR3 has 15 amino acids. CDR3 sequence (DNA): TGTGCCAGCAGCCCACCCGGGACAGGTCCGGAGACCCAGTACTTC. This translates into CASSPPGTGPETQYF.

V is TRBV6-5 and J is TRBJ1-5; maybe TRBD1 (5 bases). CDR1 and CDR2 from the germline V gene are MNHEY and SVGAGI. Trimming took off 6 bases at V and 7 bases at J, with 10 bases between the two ends. The CDR3 contains 12 residues. This CDR3 is CASSAQGQPQHF. The CDR3 DNA is TGTGCCAGCAGCGCGCAGGGACAGCCCCAGCATTTT.

The V and J genes are TRBV4-1 and TRBJ2-2; D could derive from TRBD1 or TRBD2 (5 bases each). Germline CDR1 reads MGHRA; CDR2 reads YSYEKL. V shed 4 bases and J shed 6 bases, with 9 bases lying between them. The CDR3 consists of 13 residues. CDR3 sequence: CASSRGLAGELFF. DNA for the CDR3: TGCGCCAGCAGCCGGGGGTTGGCCGGGGAGCTGTTTTTT.

The chain employs TRBV27 and TRBJ2-7; weak D call: TRBD1 (5 bases). Germline V CDR1 and CDR2: MNHEY, SMNVEV (reference sequence). The CDR3 is 13 residues long. Trimming cost V 2 bases and J 6 bases, with 11 bases left between them. The CDR3 reads CASSLRQGLEQYF. In DNA, the CDR3 is TGTGCCAGCAGTTTAAGGCAGGGTCTCGAGCAGTACTTC.

The chain recombines TRBV29-1 with TRBJ1-2, with TRBD1 matching 8 bases. The CDR3 spans 15 residues. J gave up 4 bases and V 1 base, and 8 bases lay outside the gene matches. CDR1 and CDR2 (germline): SQVTM, ANQGSEA. For the CDR3, the DNA is TGCAGCGTTGAAGTAGGCGCAGGGGGCTTCTATGGCTACACCTTC. It codes for CSVEVGAGGFYGYTF.

The chain uses TRBV5-4 and TRBJ2-5; 8 bases fit TRBD1. This CDR3 is built from 16 residues. In germline, CDR1 is SGHNT, CDR2 YYREEE (reference sequence). The junction had 10 bases not matched to a gene; V was cut back by 1 base and J by 5 bases. CDR3 residues: CASSLPTAGQAETQYF. In nucleotides, the CDR3 is TGTGCCAGCAGCTTGCCAACGGCGGGACAGGCGGAGACCCAGTACTTC.

This clone was detected only a few times. The chain joins TRBV25-1 to TRBJ1-5; D is unclear. The germline gives CDR1 MGHDK, CDR2 SYGVNS. The CDR3 is 13 residues long. Trimming took 4 bases from V and 7 from J, leaving 11 bases between them. The CDR3 DNA follows: TGTGCCAGCAGTGGACAATGGGGACAGCCCCAGCATTTT. Residues: CASSGQWGQPQHF.